This T cell receptor (beta chain) was identified in a study of cytomegalovirus exposure and HLA in healthy donors. The V and J ends lost 4 bases and 5 bases respectively, with 20 bases between them. Germline V gene lookup returns CDR1 MNHEY and CDR2 SMNVEV (reference sequence). There are 17 residues in the CDR3. Study findings and constraints: Owing to their indistinguishability, certain V segments, notably TRBV6-2 and TRBV6-3, were excluded.

Only a few counts were recorded for this clone. The antigen remains undetermined. PCR primers comprised 60 Vbeta and 13 Jbeta primers. Using immunoSEQ multiplex PCR, the repertoire was profiled, and TCRdb retains in-frame clones only, with some absent. The sample records approximately 150,000 clones, roughly two thirds being singletons. Sequenced input: PBMCs. The chain is built from TRBV27 and TRBJ2-2; possible D gene TRBD1, 6 bases. The receptor comes from a woman under 30 in good health and CMV-seropositive. The CDR3 DNA follows: TGTGCCAGCAGTTCCCTACAGGGCCCCCTGGGGACCGGGGAGCTGTTTTTT. Translated, it gives CASSSLQGPLGTGELFF.